The rows below give T cell receptor beta chains drawn from one sample of a study of T cell responses to AZD1222 COVID-19 vaccine. Assay used: immunoSEQ multiplex PCR; TCRdb lists only in-frame clones, some missing. The data show approximately 180,000 clones, with approximately 92% seen just once and approximately 2.5% held by the top ten. This specimen consisted of peripheral blood, obtained on day 0 of AZD1222 vaccination. The receptors shown here come from an adult in good health. The CDR3 runs from the conserved cysteine through the conserved F or W. The order of the fields is J gene, D gene, clone size, V gene, CDR3 protein, CDR3 DNA. The D gene is left open where the match is weak. Size is stated for part of the rows, as once, few or many counts, or as a class when the clone is expanded.

>TRBJ2-3|NA|NA|TRBV24-1
CATSDPSGPGDTQYF
TGTGCCACCAGTGACCCATCGGGACCAGGGGATACGCAGTATTTT
>TRBJ1-2|NA|NA|TRBV6-2/TRBV6-3
CASSLGIRPWGYTF
TGTGCCAGCAGTTTGGGGATACGGCCCTGGGGCTACACCTTC
>TRBJ2-6|TRBD1|NA|TRBV5-5
CASSQLGTGISGANVLTF
TGTGCCAGCAGCCAGCTAGGGACAGGCATCTCTGGGGCCAACGTCCTGACTTTC
>TRBJ2-2|NA|NA|TRBV10-2
CASSVATDGTGELFF
TGCGCCAGCAGTGTTGCTACCGATGGGACCGGGGAGCTGTTTTTT
>TRBJ1-5|TRBD1|NA|TRBV10-3
CAIKRTGVNQPQHF
TGTGCCATCAAAAGGACAGGAGTCAATCAGCCCCAGCATTTT
>TRBJ2-1|NA|NA|TRBV12-3/TRBV12-4
CASSPTYNEQFF
TGTGCCAGCAGTCCCACGTACAATGAGCAGTTCTTC
>TRBJ1-5|TRBD1|once|TRBV19
CASSKPGQSNQPQHF
TGTGCCAGTAGTAAACCGGGACAGAGCAATCAGCCCCAGCATTTT
>TRBJ1-2|TRBD1|NA|TRBV5-6
CASSLRQGDGYTF
TGTGCCAGCAGCTTGAGACAGGGGGATGGCTACACCTTC
>TRBJ2-7|NA|NA|TRBV19
CASSINIQGSYEQYF
TGTGCCAGTAGTATAAATATCCAGGGGTCCTACGAGCAGTACTTC
>TRBJ1-2|NA|NA|TRBV12-5
CASGLDGTGNYGYTF
TGTGCTAGTGGTTTGGACGGGACGGGGAACTATGGCTACACCTTC
>TRBJ1-1|NA|NA|TRBV18
CASSPVGEAFF
TGTGCCAGCTCACCAGTCGGTGAAGCTTTCTTT
>TRBJ2-1|NA|NA|TRBV4-1
CASSQGSSWTDYNEQFF
TGCGCCAGCAGCCAAGGGAGTTCCTGGACAGACTACAATGAGCAGTTCTTC
>TRBJ1-2|NA|NA|TRBV19
CASSLGGLDGYTF
TGTGCCAGTAGTTTGGGGGGGCTGGATGGCTACACCTTC
>TRBJ1-1|NA|NA|TRBV6-4
CASSDGGMGTEAFF
TGTGCCAGCAGTGACGGTGGGATGGGCACTGAAGCTTTCTTT
>TRBJ1-1|TRBD1|NA|TRBV27
CASSLSGGTEAFF
TGTGCCAGCAGTTTGTCAGGGGGAACTGAAGCTTTCTTT
>TRBJ1-5|TRBD1|NA|TRBV5-6
CASSLGTGARSNQPQHF
TGTGCCAGCAGCTTGGGTACAGGGGCGCGAAGCAATCAGCCCCAGCATTTT
>TRBJ1-2|NA|NA|TRBV9
CASSVVASTGGYTF
TGTGCCAGCAGCGTAGTAGCCAGCACGGGGGGCTACACCTTC
>TRBJ1-3|NA|NA|TRBV5-1
CASSLSGDGNTIYF
TGCGCCAGCAGCTTATCGGGAGATGGAAACACCATATATTTT
>TRBJ2-7|NA|NA|TRBV7-8
CASSTTRELGEQYF
TGTGCCAGCAGCACCACTAGAGAGCTGGGCGAGCAGTACTTC
>TRBJ1-5|TRBD1|NA|TRBV7-9
CASSFGTASEPQHF
TGTGCCAGCAGCTTCGGGACAGCGAGTGAGCCCCAGCATTTT
>TRBJ2-7|NA|once|TRBV10-1
CAAITGPYYEQYF
TGCGCCGCCATAACCGGGCCGTACTACGAGCAGTACTTC
>TRBJ2-1|NA|NA|TRBV27
CASSLHSGALSYNEQFF
TGTGCCAGCAGTTTGCATTCAGGGGCCCTCTCCTACAATGAGCAGTTCTTC
>TRBJ2-5|NA|NA|TRBV18
CASSPGLETQYF
TGTGCCAGCTCACCAGGGCTGGAGACCCAGTACTTC
>TRBJ1-1|NA|NA|TRBV6-5
CASSTVGSTEAFF
TGTGCCAGCAGCACCGTGGGGTCCACTGAAGCTTTCTTT